A selection of T cell receptor beta chains follows, all from one sample in a study of cytomegalovirus exposure and HLA in healthy donors. The assay was immunoSEQ multiplex PCR, and TCRdb's table has in-frame clones only and misses some. The table has about 190,000 clones, 75% to 90% seen once; the top ten hold around 1%. The sequencing input was PBMCs. The origin of the receptors is a boy aged 2 to 10 in good health and CMV-seronegative. The conserved cysteine and the conserved F or W are not part of the CDR3 here.

J	V	CDR3
TRBJ1-1	TRBV27	ASSFGQGVGTEAF
TRBJ1-3	TRBV18	ASSPDRLASGNTIY
TRBJ2-7	TRBV28	ASSFNYEQY
TRBJ2-7	TRBV30	ACRETSYEQY
TRBJ1-5	TRBV6-1	ASRGTGTNQPQH
TRBJ2-1	TRBV5-4	ASRGLAEQF
TRBJ1-4	TRBV29-1	SSRQGKNEKLF
TRBJ1-2	TRBV9	ASSVVSGFYGYT
TRBJ1-6	TRBV19	ASSRQGNSLLH
TRBJ1-1	TRBV27	ASSRLQGAANTEAF
TRBJ1-2	TRBV5-4	ASSYPQGALSIYGYT
TRBJ2-5	TRBV5-1	ASSSGQGQETQY
TRBJ1-5	TRBV28	ASSFWAGLGNQPQH
TRBJ1-5	TRBV20-1	SARTGQPQH
TRBJ1-5	TRBV5-5	ASSLDGTGSNQPQH
TRBJ2-5	TRBV4-1	ASSQVGGSGVETQY
TRBJ1-1	TRBV15	ATSRLLDTEAF
-	TRBV28	ASKVGTSSYEQY
TRBJ2-1	TRBV19	ASSRAGGYNEQF
TRBJ1-4	TRBV5-1	ASSLVSGTGYEKLF
TRBJ2-1	TRBV9	ASTQRGGGEQF
TRBJ2-2	TRBV30	AWSVQYPGELF
TRBJ2-7	TRBV7-9	ASSDSSTREQY
TRBJ2-7	TRBV7-2	ASSLRQGLTYEQY
TRBJ1-2	TRBV30	AWSPPVDRLYGYT
TRBJ2-3	TRBV5-1	ASSLDGGVTDTQY
TRBJ2-1	TRBV5-6	ASSWARNEQF
TRBJ2-1	TRBV29-1	SVESESGEQF
TRBJ2-2	TRBV5-5	ASSLKMGQANTGELF
TRBJ2-3	TRBV2	ASSAELASVGWDTQY
TRBJ2-7	TRBV9	ASSPEVAGGSYEQY
TRBJ2-1	TRBV19	ASGIGAGGPGEQF
TRBJ2-1	TRBV12-5	ASGLGRDEQF
TRBJ1-2	TRBV29-1	SVDALLGQTSGT
TRBJ2-1	TRBV6-5	ASSSGDRNNEQF
TRBJ2-1	TRBV5-6	ASSQPGLVNEQF
TRBJ2-2	TRBV7-3	ASSSPANTGELF
TRBJ1-4	TRBV14	ASSLDTRGEKLF
TRBJ2-1	TRBV5-1	ASRRENEQF
TRBJ1-3	TRBV30	AWSAGTGNTIY
TRBJ2-7	TRBV28	ASSRLAGGKEQY
TRBJ1-2	TRBV6-4	ASSDLPGTAHGYT
TRBJ1-3	TRBV6-1	ASSESGTRSSGNTIY
TRBJ2-1	TRBV11-2	ASSLAGGTLKREQF
TRBJ2-7	TRBV29-1	SVGQGVEQY
TRBJ1-5	TRBV14	ASSKLTDRDSDSNQPQH
TRBJ1-4	TRBV5-6	ASSLKGATNEKLF
TRBJ2-1	TRBV2	ASGQGRVSYNEQF
-	TRBV6-5	ASSSLAGEQY
TRBJ2-7	TRBV10-3	AISDLAGSYEQY
TRBJ2-7	TRBV28	ASSFRTRPYSGQY
TRBJ1-2	TRBV18	ASSPMGRDGYT
TRBJ2-7	TRBV7-6	ASSLDPPGQKTSYEQY
TRBJ2-1	TRBV4-1	ASSQGHQSGSWNEQF
TRBJ2-3	TRBV7-9	SSSLREASSTDTQY